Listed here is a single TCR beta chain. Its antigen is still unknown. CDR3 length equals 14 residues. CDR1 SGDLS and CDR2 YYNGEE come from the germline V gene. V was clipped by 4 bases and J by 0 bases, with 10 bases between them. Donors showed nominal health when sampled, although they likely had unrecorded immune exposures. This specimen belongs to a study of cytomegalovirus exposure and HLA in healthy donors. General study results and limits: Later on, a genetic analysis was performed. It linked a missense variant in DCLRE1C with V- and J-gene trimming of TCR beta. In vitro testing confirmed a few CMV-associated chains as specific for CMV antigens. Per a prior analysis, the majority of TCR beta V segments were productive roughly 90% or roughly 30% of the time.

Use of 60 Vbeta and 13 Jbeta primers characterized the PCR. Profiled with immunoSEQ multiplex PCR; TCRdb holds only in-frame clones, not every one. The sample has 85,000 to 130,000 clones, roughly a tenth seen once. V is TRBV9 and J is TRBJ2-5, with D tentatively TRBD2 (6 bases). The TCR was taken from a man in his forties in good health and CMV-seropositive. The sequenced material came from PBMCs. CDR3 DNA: TGTGCCAGCAGCCTCCCGGGAGACCAAGAGACCCAGTACTTC. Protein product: CASSLPGDQETQYF.